The T cell receptor (beta chain) under discussion was sequenced for a study of T-cell reconstitution after alpha-beta-depleted transplantation in children. General study results and limits: T cells produced anew were the main source of T-cell counts and diversity one year after transplant.

Unique molecular identifiers were built into the TCRbeta library. TCRdb used MiXCR to reprocess the PCR reads, holding one entry per CDR3 protein. Of more than 300,000 distinct CDR3 sequences listed, 16% are singletons. Concerning this clonotype: Its target is not known.

Germline V gene lookup returns CDR1 MDHEN and CDR2 SYDVKM. CDR3 length: 15 amino acids. V gave up 6 bases and J gave up 1 base; unmatched junction bases: 7. This specimen consisted of PBMCs, mostly from graft donor cells, obtained 360 days after TCRalphabeta/CD19-depleted stem cell transplant. The J gene is TRBJ2-7, the V gene TRBV28, with TRBD1 identical over 9 bases. The sequence was collected from a male patient aged 2-15 years who had a stem cell transplant for acute lymphoblastic leukemia, so the T cells may come from the graft donor. DNA for the CDR3: TGTGCCAGCAGCCTCCCCGGACAGGGGTCCTACGAGCAGTACTTC. Translation: CASSLPGQGSYEQYF.